Below are 2 T cell receptor beta chains sequenced from a single sample in a study of blood T cells in healthy people across ages (dated by TCRdb to 2013 to 2016). Libraries were constructed by 5' RACE. The instrument given in TCRdb is Illumina HiSeq 2500. A second 7 to 11 cycle PCR used a sample-barcoded 5' primer and a J-beta primer mix. TCRdb reworked the public reads: Q25 trimming with fastp, MiXCR clone assembly, productive beta chains retained. Identical CDR3 protein sequences are pooled into one entry, listed with their most common genes and DNA. For this sample there are about 1.6 million distinct CDR3 sequences; almost 35% appear just once. The ten largest clones represent around 10% of the sample. The sequencing sample was made of blood. The receptors shown here come from a young woman in good health.

The gene calls are TRBV20-1 and TRBJ2-7; 12 bases align to TRBD2. From germline, CDR1 is DFQATT and CDR2 SNEGSKA (reference sequence). This CDR3 spans 14 amino acids. J was trimmed by 5 bases and V by 4 bases; bases with no gene match: 6. The DNA for the CDR3 is TGCAGTGCTATGACGACTAGCGGGAGTCACGAGCAGTACTTC. It is translated as CSAMTTSGSHEQYF.

CDR3 protein: CASSGQSGREVEQFF. Written as DNA, the CDR3 is TGTGCCAGCAGCGGCCAGAGCGGGAGAGAGGTTGAGCAGTTCTTC. The chain uses TRBV7-9 and TRBJ2-1; 8 nucleotides agree with TRBD2. Germline trimming cut 5 bases from V and 9 bases from J; bases unmatched to any gene: 12. Germline values: CDR1 SEHNR, CDR2 FQNEAQ (reference sequence). This CDR3 is built from 15 residues. Combining the CDR3 with reference TRBV7-9 and TRBJ2-1 gives the whole variable domain DTGVSQNPRHKITKRGQNVTFRCDPISEHNRLYWYRQTLGQGPEFLTYFQNEAQLEKSRLLSDRFSAERPKGSFSTLEIQRTEQGDSAMYLCASSGQSGREVEQFFGPGTRLTVL.